Presented here are 20 T cell receptor beta chains from one specimen sequenced in a study of T cells in Graves' hyperthyroidism and ophthalmopathy. From RNA transcripts, TCR beta CDR3 regions were amplified. The study used the HTBI primer set for a first-round RT-PCR of the TCR CDR3. TCRdb re-called the multiplex PCR reads through MiXCR, storing one row per CDR3 protein. The sample carries some 580,000 distinct CDR3 sequences, roughly 16% recorded once. The sequencing input was blood. The receptors stem from a woman aged 40 to 50 with Graves' ophthalmopathy.

This clonotype was seen at least ten times. The V gene is TRBV7-9, the J gene TRBJ2-7; D may be TRBD1 (6 bases). The germline gives CDR1 SEHNR, CDR2 FQNEAQ (reference sequence). CDR3 size: 15 residues. V was shortened by 4 bases and J by 3 bases, with 16 bases between the two germline ends. The CDR3 spells CASSSNRVRIYEQYF. CDR3 sequence (DNA): TGTGCCAGCAGCTCCAACAGGGTAAGGATCTACGAGCAGTACTTC.

This clonotype was seen a handful of times. The chain employs TRBV19 and TRBJ2-6; D perhaps matches TRBD1 (6 bases). CDR3 length equals 16 residues. Trimming removed 7 bases at V and 0 bases at J, with 13 bases between. Germline V gene data show CDR1 as LNHDA and CDR2 as SQIVND (reference sequence). CDR3 protein: CASNRQASSGANVLTF. The CDR3 region has the DNA TGTGCCAGTAATAGACAGGCGAGCTCTGGGGCCAACGTCCTGACTTTC.

With regard to this clonotype: This clone may be a read error of a much larger clone one base away. The CDR3 here is CAVSESQRGAKETQYF. In nucleotides, the CDR3 is TGTGCCGTCAGTGAGTCCCAGCGGGGGGCTAAAGAGACCCAGTACTTC. The J gene is TRBJ2-5, the V gene TRBV10-3, with 9 bases identical to TRBD2. The germline CDR1 and CDR2 sequences are ENHRY and SYGVKD. CDR3 length: 16 residues.

The table lists this clonotype with many counts. The V call is TRBV2, the J call TRBJ2-7; TRBD1 might be the D (6 bases). This CDR3 is 14 amino acids long. CDR1 is SNHLY, CDR2 FYNNEI, per germline. Trimming cost V 3 bases and J 7 bases, with 16 bases left between them. The CDR3 coding sequence is TGTGCCAGCAGTGATTCGAGGGACATCTGGGAGCAGTACTTC. It encodes CASSDSRDIWEQYF.

CDR3 bases: TGTGCCAGCTCACCCCCCGAGCTCAGGAGCTCCTACGAGCAGTACTTC. This translates into CASSPPELRSSYEQYF. V gene TRBV18 combines with J gene TRBJ2-7, with D unresolved. Trimming left V 3 bases short and J 0 bases short, with 15 bases between. Germline V gene data show CDR1 as KGHSH and CDR2 as LQKENI. The CDR3 length is 16 residues.

This clonotype was counted many times. The chain combines TRBV2 with TRBJ2-1, with 10 positions matching TRBD2. V was clipped by 4 bases and J by 10 bases; unmatched bases: 10. The germline gives CDR1 SNHLY, CDR2 FYNNEI. This CDR3 contains 15 residues. This chain's CDR3 is CASSGASGGPTEQFF. CDR3 coding DNA: TGTGCCAGCAGTGGGGCTAGCGGGGGCCCAACCGAGCAGTTCTTC.

This clonotype appeared many times. The rearrangement uses TRBV7-8 and TRBJ2-1; TRBD2 agrees at 7 bases. The germline CDR1 and CDR2 sequences are SGHVS and FQNEAQ. Unmatched junction bases numbered 5, after V lost 5 bases and J lost 1 base. This CDR3 has 15 residues. The DNA of the CDR3 is TGTGCCAGCAGCGGGGGGGGACTGTCCTACAATGAGCAGTTCTTC. Translation: CASSGGGLSYNEQFF.

Points on this clonotype: This could be a read error, since a much larger clone is one nucleotide away. The rearrangement links TRBV20-1 to TRBJ2-7; 13 nucleotides line up with TRBD2. CDR3 size: 14 residues. Germline CDR1 is DFQATT and CDR2 is SNEGSKA (reference sequence). The CDR3 loop is CSAPGTSGTYERYF. CDR3 coding DNA: TGCAGTGCACCCGGGACTAGCGGGACCTACGAGCGGTACTTC.

This clonotype occurred many times. The chain has TRBV3-1 and TRBJ2-7, with D possibly being TRBD2 (5 bases). The V gene lost 4 bases and the J gene lost 7 bases, with 26 bases spanning the gap. CDR1 and CDR2 (germline): LGHDT, YNNKEL (reference sequence). The length of the CDR3 is 17 residues. The CDR3 bases are TGTGCCAGCAGCCGGGGTCTTGGCGGGCCAAGAACGGGTGAGCAGTACTTC. Translated: CASSRGLGGPRTGEQYF.

This clonotype was detected many times. The CDR3: CASSSGSTRGEQYF. CDR3 DNA sequence: TGTGCCAGCAGTTCCGGGTCAACTCGGGGCGAGCAGTACTTC. This chain joins TRBV7-9 and TRBJ2-7, with D perhaps matching TRBD2 (5 bases). Germline V gene data show CDR1 as SEHNR and CDR2 as FQNEAQ (reference sequence). The CDR3 sequence is 14 residues long. Trimming took 6 bases from V and 6 from J, leaving 18 bases between them.

This clonotype was seen a few times. The chain recombines TRBV27 with TRBJ1-6; D unresolved. V was shortened by 0 bases and J by 9 bases, with 9 bases between the two germline ends. CDR1 is MNHEY and CDR2 is SMNVEV in the germline V gene (reference sequence). The CDR3 length is 14 residues. The CDR3 DNA is TGTGCCAGCAGTTTATCGAGAACCGGTTCACCCCTCCACTTT. Translated: CASSLSRTGSPLHF.

This clonotype was detected a few times. J is TRBJ2-3 and V is TRBV5-6; D unresolved. V shed 3 bases and J shed 6 bases, with 14 bases lying between them. CDR3 size: 14 residues. CDR1 is SGHDT and CDR2 is YYEEEE in the germline V gene. CDR3 region: CASSSGPIPDTQYF. DNA for the CDR3: TGTGCCAGCAGCTCCGGACCGATTCCGGATACGCAGTATTTT.

This clonotype was detected many times. CDR3 protein: CASSQVHGGAFF. The CDR3 DNA reads TGTGCCAGCAGCCAAGTGCACGGGGGAGCTTTCTTT. This chain links TRBV3-1 with TRBJ1-1, with D perhaps TRBD1 (5 bases). CDR3 size: 12 residues. In germline, CDR1 is LGHDT, CDR2 YNNKEL (reference sequence). Trimming stripped 1 base from V and 10 bases from J, with 10 bases between.

This clonotype was recorded a few times. Given a much more abundant clone one base away, this may be a read error. This chain uses TRBV20-1 with TRBJ2-3; 9 nucleotides agree with TRBD2. This CDR3 is 16 amino acids long. Germline V gives CDR1 DFQATT, CDR2 SNEGSKA (reference sequence). Here the CDR3 reads CNARDRLAGSRDTQYF. The CDR3 DNA sequence: TGCAATGCTAGAGATAGGCTAGCGGGATCGAGAGATACGCAGTATTTT.

This clonotype has a handful of counts. The chain recombines TRBV10-3 with TRBJ2-3, with D maybe TRBD2 (5 bases). The germline gives CDR1 ENHRY, CDR2 SYGVKD. The CDR3 has 16 residues. V lost 5 bases and J lost 0, with 15 bases in between. The CDR3 is CAISSSVASSTDTQYF. The DNA of the CDR3 is TGTGCCATCAGTTCCTCTGTAGCGAGTAGCACAGATACGCAGTATTTT.

This clonotype was seen a handful of times. V usage is TRBV30 and J usage is TRBJ2-3; no definite D call. The CDR3 has 11 amino acids. V gave up 3 bases and J gave up 6 bases, with 7 bases separating them. CDR1 and CDR2 from the germline V gene are GTSNPN and SVGIG (reference sequence). The chain's CDR3 is CAWRAGDTQYF. The CDR3, as DNA: TGTGCCTGGAGAGCAGGCGATACGCAGTATTTT.

The table lists this clonotype with a few counts. The V call is TRBV29-1, the J call TRBJ1-1; D uncertain. Germline CDR1 is SQVTM and CDR2 is ANQGSEA. Between the trimmed V and J ends, which lost 4 bases and 0 bases, there was a span of 6 bases. The CDR3 spans 12 residues. This chain's CDR3 is CSVVSMNTEAFF. The CDR3 DNA reads as TGCAGCGTTGTGTCCATGAACACTGAAGCTTTCTTT.

This clonotype was picked up many times. V usage is TRBV6-1 and J usage is TRBJ2-5, with 7 positions matching TRBD1. CDR3 length: 14 amino acids. The V gene end was trimmed by 3 bases and the J gene end by 3 bases; junction bases not matched to a gene: 4. Looked up from germline, CDR1 is MNHNS and CDR2 is SASEGT. In DNA, the CDR3 is TGTGCCAGCAGTGACCACGACAGGGAAGAGACCCAGTACTTC. Translated, it gives CASSDHDREETQYF.

This clonotype was counted many times. The chain carries TRBV7-2 and TRBJ2-5; 12 positions agree with TRBD2. CDR3 length equals 16 residues. Trimming cost V 5 bases and J 6 bases; bases outside gene matches: 10. Germline CDR1 is SGHTA and CDR2 is FQGNSA. CDR3 residues: CASSTSGLAGMKTQYF. Here the CDR3 DNA reads TGTGCCAGCAGCACCAGCGGACTAGCGGGAATGAAGACCCAGTACTTC. The complete variable domain, with remaining parts taken from reference TRBV7-2 and TRBJ2-5, reads GAGVSQSPSNKVTEKGKDVELRCDPISGHTALYWYRQSLGQGLEFLIYFQGNSAPDKSGLPSDRFSAERTGGSVSTLTIQRTQQEDSAVYLCASSTSGLAGMKTQYFGPGTRLLVL.

This clonotype was observed many times. The J gene is TRBJ2-7, the V gene TRBV20-1, with D perhaps being TRBD1 or TRBD2 (5 bases each). There are 14 residues in the CDR3. Germline-derived CDR1 and CDR2 are DFQATT and SNEGSKA (reference sequence). The V and J ends lost 3 bases and 4 bases respectively, with 16 bases between them. In DNA form, the CDR3 reads TGCAGTGCTAGCGAGGGGCCAGGGTTGTACGAGCAGTACTTC. This translates into CSASEGPGLYEQYF.